This is a list of T cell receptor beta chains from one sample in a study of blood T cell repertoires in COVID-19. Clones were sequenced by immunoSEQ multiplex PCR, and TCRdb holds only the in-frame ones, with some missing. The sample has some 150,000 clones, roughly 89% seen once. The sequenced sample was peripheral blood. These receptor sequences come from a woman in her forties or fifties with active or convalescent COVID-19. CDR3s include the opening cysteine and the closing phenylalanine or tryptophan. The D gene is left open where the match is weak. For some rows the clone size is stated as once, few or many, or as a class when expanded; others skip it.

.	TRBV2	.	TRBJ1-2	CASSPFSGVGYTF	TGTGCCAGCAGTCCATTCTCAGGGGTTGGCTACACCTTC
.	TRBV28	.	TRBJ1-1	CASSPSLNTEAFF	TGTGCCAGCAGCCCCTCCTTGAACACTGAAGCTTTCTTT
.	TRBV2	.	TRBJ2-7	CARNAPGQLTYEQYF	TGTGCCAGGAACGCCCCCGGACAGCTTACCTACGAGCAGTACTTC
TRBD1	TRBV28	.	TRBJ1-1	CASSLFDRGTEAFF	TGTGCCAGCAGTTTATTTGACAGGGGGACTGAAGCTTTCTTT
.	TRBV7-2	.	TRBJ1-1	CASSLDGGVTEAFF	TGTGCCAGCAGCTTAGACGGAGGGGTCACTGAAGCTTTCTTT
.	TRBV18	.	TRBJ2-5	CASSPNGIGETQYF	TGTGCCAGCTCACCGAACGGGATCGGAGAGACCCAGTACTTC
.	TRBV9	.	TRBJ2-5	CASSVGLPQATQETQYF	TGTGCCAGCAGCGTAGGATTGCCCCAAGCCACGCAAGAGACCCAGTACTTC
TRBD2	TRBV5-1	.	TRBJ2-1	CASSLASGRVVVNEQFF	TGCGCCAGCAGCTTGGCCAGCGGGAGGGTGGTAGTAAATGAGCAGTTCTTC
TRBD1	TRBV5-4	.	TRBJ1-4	CASSLGQGADSEKLFF	TGTGCCAGCAGCTTGGGACAGGGGGCTGATTCCGAAAAACTGTTTTTT
TRBD1	TRBV19	.	TRBJ1-5	CASSGQGYQPQHF	TGTGCCAGTAGTGGACAGGGCTATCAGCCCCAGCATTTT
.	TRBV14	.	TRBJ1-3	CASSQPGRGNTIYF	TGTGCCAGCAGCCAACCAGGGCGGGGAAACACCATATATTTT
.	TRBV20-1	once	TRBJ1-1	CSATVNTEAFF	TGCAGTGCTACAGTGAACACTGAAGCTTTCTTT
.	TRBV6-1	.	TRBJ1-3	CASSEAETPASGNTIYF	TGTGCCAGCAGTGAAGCTGAGACACCCGCCTCTGGAAACACCATATATTTT
TRBD1	TRBV30	.	TRBJ1-2	CAWSPDRAYGYTF	TGTGCCTGGAGTCCCGACAGGGCCTATGGCTACACCTTC
TRBD1	TRBV19	.	TRBJ2-5	CASSMDRGKTQYF	TGTGCCAGTAGTATGGACAGGGGCAAGACCCAGTACTTC
.	TRBV18	.	TRBJ1-1	CASSLRGATNTEAFF	TGTGCCAGCTCACTACGCGGGGCCACGAACACTGAAGCTTTCTTT
.	TRBV6-2/TRBV6-3	few	TRBJ1-3	CASSYSRTWTSSGNTIYF	TGTGCCAGCAGTTACTCGAGAACCTGGACAAGTAGCGGAAACACCATATATTTT
.	TRBV29-1	.	TRBJ1-1	CSVRGNTEAFF	TGCAGCGTTAGGGGGAACACTGAAGCTTTCTTT
TRBD1	TRBV3-1/TRBV3-2	.	TRBJ1-6	CASSLRDSGRSPLHF	TGTGCCAGCAGCCTGCGGGACAGTGGACGGTCACCCCTCCACTTT
TRBD1	TRBV19	.	TRBJ2-1	CASSPWTGDYNEQFF	TGTGCCAGTAGTCCGTGGACAGGGGATTACAATGAGCAGTTCTTC
TRBD2	TRBV11-1	.	TRBJ2-3	CASSSGLAGPTDTQYF	TGTGCCAGCAGCTCCGGACTAGCGGGACCCACAGATACGCAGTATTTT
.	TRBV25-1	.	TRBJ1-1	CASSEGGKGNTEAFF	TGTGCCAGCAGTGAAGGAGGGAAGGGGAACACTGAAGCTTTCTTT
.	TRBV4-1	.	TRBJ2-1	CASSRPAVPEQFF	TGCGCCAGCAGCCGCCCCGCGGTACCTGAGCAGTTCTTC
.	TRBV10-3	.	TRBJ1-2	CAIRRQAPDGYTF	TGTGCCATCAGGAGACAGGCCCCAGATGGCTACACCTTC
.	TRBV28	.	TRBJ2-6	CASSPGVSGANVLTF	TGTGCCAGCAGCCCCGGGGTTTCTGGGGCCAACGTCCTGACTTTC
TRBD1	TRBV28	.	TRBJ1-2	CASSPGQFYGYTF	TGTGCCAGCAGTCCGGGACAGTTCTATGGCTACACCTTC
.	TRBV2	.	TRBJ1-4	CASNFRVANEKLFF	TGTGCCAGCAATTTCAGGGTAGCTAATGAAAAACTGTTTTTT
.	TRBV5-1	few	TRBJ2-2	CASSLGGRMNTGELFF	TGCGCCAGCAGCTTGGGCGGAAGGATGAACACCGGGGAGCTGTTTTTT
.	TRBV6-5	.	TRBJ2-6	CASSLSGYGANVLTF	TGTGCCAGCAGCCTTTCAGGGTACGGGGCCAACGTCCTGACTTTC
.	TRBV15	.	TRBJ1-6	CATRTTGAYNSPLHF	TGTGCCACCAGGACCACGGGAGCGTATAATTCACCCCTCCACTTT
TRBD1	TRBV3-1/TRBV3-2	.	TRBJ1-6	CASSLSTGSGSPLHF	TGTGCCAGCAGCCTCTCGACAGGGTCGGGTTCACCCCTCCACTTT
.	TRBV28	.	TRBJ1-3	CASRVDSSGNTIYF	TGTGCCAGCAGAGTGGACAGCTCTGGAAACACCATATATTTT
.	TRBV28	.	TRBJ2-7	CASSPTRQIASSYEQYF	TGTGCCAGCAGCCCGACCCGACAGATTGCATCCTCCTACGAGCAGTACTTC
TRBD1	TRBV30	.	TRBJ2-7	CAWGYDRDEQYF	TGTGCCTGGGGATACGACAGGGATGAGCAGTACTTC
.	TRBV18	.	TRBJ2-2	CASSKGDWNTGELFF	TGTGCCAGCTCTAAAGGGGACTGGAACACCGGGGAGCTGTTTTTT
.	TRBV7-9	once	TRBJ2-3	CASSLRDTQYF	TGTGCCAGCAGCTTGAGGGATACGCAGTATTTT
.	TRBV15	.	TRBJ2-7	CATSRTESYEQYF	TGTGCCACGAGCCGGACAGAGTCCTACGAGCAGTACTTC
TRBD1	TRBV5-1	.	TRBJ2-1	CASSSGQGAFNEQFF	TGCGCCAGCAGCTCCGGACAGGGAGCCTTTAATGAGCAGTTCTTC
TRBD1	TRBV5-5	.	TRBJ1-2	CASSLELQGHWGYTF	TGTGCCAGCAGCTTGGAATTACAGGGGCACTGGGGCTACACCTTC
.	TRBV6-5	.	TRBJ1-2	CASSQTDHYGYTF	TGTGCCAGCAGTCAGACAGATCACTATGGCTACACCTTC
.	TRBV3-1/TRBV3-2	.	TRBJ1-3	CASSQQGSGNTIYF	TGTGCCAGCAGCCAACAGGGATCTGGAAACACCATATATTTT
.	TRBV28	.	TRBJ1-2	CASSFGNYGYTF	TGTGCCAGCAGCTTCGGTAACTATGGCTACACCTTC
.	TRBV5-8	.	TRBJ2-3	CASSLKFSGATDTQYF	TGTGCCAGCAGCTTGAAATTTTCAGGGGCCACAGATACGCAGTATTTT
.	TRBV15	.	TRBJ2-1	CATSLRVGDEQFF	TGTGCCACCAGCCTCAGGGTCGGAGATGAGCAGTTCTTC
TRBD2	TRBV30	.	TRBJ2-2	CAWLGGFIHTGELFF	TGTGCCTGGTTGGGGGGGTTTATTCACACCGGGGAGCTGTTTTTT
.	TRBV28	.	TRBJ1-3	CASSALGGGDTIYF	TGTGCCAGCAGTGCTCTCGGGGGTGGGGACACCATATATTTT
TRBD1	TRBV18	.	TRBJ2-1	CASSRTGGSYNEQFF	TGTGCCAGCTCACGGACAGGGGGATCCTACAATGAGCAGTTCTTC
TRBD1	TRBV11-3	.	TRBJ1-6	CASSSTGRGSPLHF	TGTGCCAGCAGCTCGACAGGGCGGGGATCACCCCTCCACTTT
TRBD2	TRBV27	.	TRBJ2-5	CASGTSGSRETQYF	TGTGCCAGTGGGACTAGCGGGAGTCGAGAGACCCAGTACTTC
.	TRBV7-3	.	TRBJ2-1	CASSLNQEGEQFF	TGTGCCAGCAGCTTAAACCAGGAAGGTGAGCAGTTCTTC
TRBD2	TRBV28	once	TRBJ2-3	CASSLSGGSTDTQYF	TGTGCCAGCAGTTTATCAGGCGGGAGTACAGATACGCAGTATTTT
TRBD1	TRBV12-5	.	TRBJ1-3	CASGLGQTGNTIYF	TGTGCTAGTGGTCTGGGACAGACTGGAAACACCATATATTTT
TRBD1	TRBV10-3	.	TRBJ1-1	CAIQGVMNTEAFF	TGTGCCATCCAGGGGGTTATGAACACTGAAGCTTTCTTT